The 25 T cell receptor beta chains listed next were all sequenced from one sample in a study of radiotherapy plus CTLA-4 blockade in lung cancer. TCRdb's copy holds only in-frame clones and misses some; the assay was immunoSEQ multiplex PCR. The sample carries approximately 77,000 clones, around 79% recorded once. Sequencing used peripheral blood, obtained from a patient treated with radiotherapy plus ipilimumab. These receptors were obtained from a human donor with non-small cell lung cancer whose response to radiotherapy plus ipilimumab could not be evaluated. Some clones in this sample may be carry-over from other donors' samples.

This chain connects TRBV2 to TRBJ2-3; D is uncertain. Germline V gives CDR1 SNHLY, CDR2 FYNNEI. Between the trimmed V and J ends, which lost 4 bases and 5 bases, there was a span of 7 bases. The CDR3 is made up of 12 amino acids. The CDR3 here is CASSGGEDTQYF. In DNA form, the CDR3 reads TGTGCCAGCAGTGGCGGAGAAGATACGCAGTATTTT.

The sample holds one count of this clone. This rearrangement joins TRBV7-2 to TRBJ2-3; TRBD1 might be the D (5 bases). Germline values: CDR1 SGHTA, CDR2 FQGNSA. V lost 3 bases and J lost 4, with 11 bases in between. CDR3 length: 14 amino acids. The CDR3 sequence: CASSFAHRPDTQYF. The DNA for the CDR3 is TGTGCCAGCAGCTTCGCCCACAGGCCAGATACGCAGTATTTT. The full variable domain, completed using reference TRBV7-2 and TRBJ2-3, is GAGVSQSPSNKVTEKGKDVELRCDPISGHTALYWYRQSLGQGLEFLIYFQGNSAPDKSGLPSDRFSAERTGGSVSTLTIQRTQQEDSAVYLCASSFAHRPDTQYFGPGTRLTVL.

The V call is TRBV7-2, the J call TRBJ2-5; tentative D call: TRBD2 (7 bases). Trimming removed 5 bases from V and 5 bases from J, with 9 bases in between. The CDR3 is 12 residues long. The germline V gene has CDR1 SGHTA and CDR2 FQGNSA. The CDR3 coding sequence is TGTGCCAGCAGCGGGGGGGGCGAGACCCAGTACTTC. Residues: CASSGGGETQYF.

This clone was counted many times. The rearrangement uses TRBV19 and TRBJ1-3; D is ambiguous. The germline V gene has CDR1 LNHDA and CDR2 SQIVND (reference sequence). The CDR3 runs 17 residues. V dropped 4 bases and J dropped 0 bases, with 16 bases sitting between them. The CDR3 spells CASSKNGLHRSGNTIYF. The DNA for the CDR3 is TGTGCCAGTAGTAAAAATGGCTTACACCGCTCTGGAAACACCATATATTTT.

This clone was observed a single time. The chain combines TRBV6-1 with TRBJ2-3; D uncertain. Deletions cut 3 bases from V and 2 bases from J, with 21 bases between. Germline V gene lookup returns CDR1 MNHNS and CDR2 SASEGT. The CDR3 loop spans 18 amino acids. CDR3 nucleotides: TGTGCCAGCAGTGACCGCCCCCCCCAGGCAGGAACCACAGATACGCAGTATTTT. Translation gives CASSDRPPQAGTTDTQYF.

The chain couples TRBV7-3 to TRBJ2-1; TRBD1 matches 7 bases. After removal of 5 bases from V and 0 bases from J, the junction contained 4 bases not matched to a gene. CDR3 length: 15 amino acids. Germline loops: CDR1 SGHTA, CDR2 FQGTGA. DNA for the CDR3: TGTGCCAGCAGCCTGGACAGGTTCTCCTACAATGAGCAGTTCTTC. The encoded protein is CASSLDRFSYNEQFF.

The CDR3 DNA reads TGCGCCAGCAGCTTGGCGGGATCGGGGTCGGCCACTGAAGCTTTCTTT. Translation: CASSLAGSGSATEAFF. The V call is TRBV5-1, the J call TRBJ1-1; D call uncertain. Germline V lookup: CDR1 SGHRS, CDR2 YFSETQ. This CDR3 has 16 amino acids. Trimming pared 0 bases from V and 4 bases from J, leaving 16 bases between.

J is TRBJ1-3 and V is TRBV14, with TRBD1 matching 7 bases. CDR3 length equals 16 residues. J lost 2 bases, V lost 2 bases, and 6 bases had no gene match. Germline lookup yields CDR1 SGHDN and CDR2 FVKESK. The CDR3 loop is CASSQHDRDPGNTIYF. Written as DNA, the CDR3 is TGTGCCAGCAGCCAACACGACAGGGACCCTGGAAACACCATATATTTT.

The chain carries TRBV2 and TRBJ2-7; D not certain. With 7 bases removed from V and 4 bases from J, the gap between germline ends came to 8 bases. Germline CDR1 reads SNHLY; CDR2 reads FYNNEI. This CDR3 has 11 amino acids. CDR3 residues: CASTTGYEQYF. The DNA of the CDR3 is TGTGCCAGCACTACCGGGTACGAGCAGTACTTC.

V usage is TRBV25-1 and J usage is TRBJ1-1; 9 bases match TRBD1. Germline trimming cut 8 bases from V and 5 bases from J; bases unmatched to any gene: 9. Germline V gene lookup returns CDR1 MGHDK and CDR2 SYGVNS. The CDR3 totals 14 residues. The CDR3 DNA is TGTGCCAGCGAGCCCGGGACAGGGATGACTGAAGCTTTCTTT. Amino acids: CASEPGTGMTEAFF.

V usage is TRBV10-3 and J usage is TRBJ1-3, with 7 bases identical to TRBD1. The CDR3 has 15 residues. Germline assignment: CDR1 ENHRY and CDR2 SYGVKD. V was clipped by 5 bases and J by 0 bases; unmatched bases: 4. The CDR3 region is CAISLGQASGNTIYF. CDR3 in DNA: TGTGCCATCAGTCTCGGACAGGCCTCTGGAAACACCATATATTTT.

This chain joins TRBV28 and TRBJ2-7, with 9 bases fitting TRBD1. The CDR3 runs to 14 residues. The V gene end was trimmed by 5 bases and the J gene end by 5 bases; junction bases not matched to a gene: 7. Germline assignment: CDR1 MDHEN and CDR2 SYDVKM. The DNA of the CDR3 is TGTGCCAGCAGTGAATCCGGGACAGGGAACGAGCAGTACTTC. Its protein product is CASSESGTGNEQYF.

The V gene is TRBV9, the J gene TRBJ2-3; 11 bases map to TRBD2. J lost 1 base, V lost 3 bases, and 1 base had no gene match. Germline CDR1 is SGDLS and CDR2 is YYNGEE. The CDR3 runs to 15 residues. For the CDR3, the DNA is TGTGCCAGCAGCGCGACTAGCGGGGGCACAGATACGCAGTATTTT. Translating gives CASSATSGGTDTQYF.

V usage is TRBV12-5 and J usage is TRBJ1-1, with TRBD1 matching over 9 bases. The V gene's germline CDR1 is LGHNT and CDR2 FRNRAP. Trimming cost V 3 bases and J 2 bases; bases outside gene matches: 10. The CDR3 covers 17 residues. CDR3 nucleotides: TGTGCTAGTGGTTTTGCTCAAACACAGGGGGCAAACACTGAAGCTTTCTTT. It translates to CASGFAQTQGANTEAFF. The whole variable domain, filled in from reference TRBV12-5 and TRBJ1-1, reads DARVTQTPRHKVTEMGQEVTMRCQPILGHNTVFWYRQTMMQGLELLAYFRNRAPLDDSGMPKDRFSAEMPDATLATLKIQPSEPRDSAVYFCASGFAQTQGANTEAFFGQGTRLTVV.

J is TRBJ2-7 and V is TRBV18; TRBD1 matches 8 bases. This CDR3 spans 14 amino acids. CDR1 and CDR2 (germline): KGHSH, LQKENI. Trimming removed 3 bases from V and 3 bases from J; junction bases left unmatched: 4. CDR3 DNA: TGTGCCAGCTCACCGGGACAGGTACTCTACGAGCAGTACTTC. Protein sequence: CASSPGQVLYEQYF.

The chain has TRBV28 and TRBJ1-1, with 8 nucleotides matching TRBD1. CDR1 and CDR2 (germline): MDHEN, SYDVKM. The junction had 14 bases not matched to a gene; V was cut back by 5 bases and J by 3 bases. The CDR3 has 17 residues. The CDR3 region has the DNA TGTGCCAGCAGTGTGCACAGGGGGAGTATCGCGGACACTGAAGCTTTCTTT. Translating gives CASSVHRGSIADTEAFF.

This chain joins TRBV4-2 and TRBJ2-3, with 8 nucleotides matching TRBD2. Germline V gene sequence: CDR1 LGHNA, CDR2 YNFKEQ. Germline trimming cut 0 bases from V and 5 bases from J; bases unmatched to any gene: 13. This CDR3 has 18 amino acids. CDR3 in DNA: TGTGCCAGCAGCCAAGAAGGTTCCCGGGGGGGCCGGGGAGATACGCAGTATTTT. Its protein product is CASSQEGSRGGRGDTQYF.

The chain joins TRBV7-2 to TRBJ2-5; TRBD2 is a possible D gene (5 bases). This CDR3 has 14 residues. The germline V gene has CDR1 SGHTA and CDR2 FQGNSA. V was trimmed by 1 base and J by 2 bases, leaving 8 bases between them. This chain's CDR3 is CASSLVDWQETQYF. The DNA of the CDR3 is TGTGCCAGCAGCTTAGTGGACTGGCAAGAGACCCAGTACTTC.

This chain links TRBV2 with TRBJ1-2; 10 bases are shared with TRBD1. The CDR3 runs to 14 residues. Unmatched junction bases numbered 4, after V lost 2 bases and J lost 7 bases. Germline lookup yields CDR1 SNHLY and CDR2 FYNNEI. The CDR3 sequence is CASSERQGASGYTF. The CDR3 region has the DNA TGTGCCAGCAGTGAAAGACAGGGGGCGTCTGGCTACACCTTC.

The rearrangement links TRBV9 to TRBJ2-6; D is possibly TRBD2 (5 bases). The CDR3 length is 15 residues. CDR1 is SGDLS and CDR2 is YYNGEE in the germline V gene. The V end lost 7 bases, the J end lost 0 bases, and 11 bases lay between the germline ends. The CDR3 DNA follows: TGTGCCAGCTCCACCGGACTCTCTGGGGCCAACGTCCTGACTTTC. It codes for CASSTGLSGANVLTF.

V usage is TRBV4-2 and J usage is TRBJ1-6, with D perhaps matching TRBD1 (5 bases). Germline CDR1 is LGHNA and CDR2 is YNFKEQ. Trimming removed 4 bases from V and 8 bases from J, with 15 bases in between. This CDR3 has 15 residues. The DNA for the CDR3 is TGTGCCAGCAGCCCGCGGGGCACCTGGGATTCACCCCTCCACTTT. This encodes CASSPRGTWDSPLHF.

The chain carries TRBV27 and TRBJ2-3; the match to TRBD1 covers 7 bases. Germline V gene sequence: CDR1 MNHEY, CDR2 SMNVEV (reference sequence). V lost 4 bases and J lost 2; bases outside the gene matches: 6. The CDR3 is 15 amino acids. In DNA form, the CDR3 reads TGTGCCAGCAGTTCCGACAGGGTGGTCACAGATACGCAGTATTTT. It encodes CASSSDRVVTDTQYF.

The V gene is TRBV6-1, the J gene TRBJ1-2, with D hard to call. The CDR3 totals 13 residues. Per the germline V gene, CDR1 is MNHNS and CDR2 is SASEGT. V lost 2 bases, J lost 2 bases, and 6 bases lay in between. The CDR3 DNA is TGTGCCAGCAGTGAACAGGCCAACTATGGCTACACCTTC. Protein sequence: CASSEQANYGYTF.

The V gene is TRBV11-3, the J gene TRBJ1-2; possible D gene TRBD1, 6 bases. V lost 5 bases to trimming and J lost 4 bases, with 11 bases between them. The CDR3 is made up of 13 amino acids. CDR1 is SGHNT, CDR2 YENEEA, per germline. The CDR3 sequence is CASSPDSFYGYTF. CDR3 DNA: TGTGCCAGCAGCCCGGACAGTTTCTATGGCTACACCTTC. Together with reference TRBV11-3 and TRBJ1-2, the CDR3 gives the full variable domain: EAGVVQSPRYKIIEKKQPVAFWCNPISGHNTLYWYLQNLGQGPELLIRYENEEAVDDSQLPKDRFSAERLKGVDSTLKIQPAELGDSAVYLCASSPDSFYGYTFGSGTRLTVV.

A remark on this clone: The junction and the germline gene differ at one end; a read error may be behind it. The chain recombines TRBV7-7 with TRBJ2-5; perhaps TRBD2 as D (5 bases). Germline-derived CDR1 and CDR2 are SSHAT and FNYEAQ (reference sequence). The CDR3 covers 13 residues. The CDR3 here is CASKPGVGETQYF. The CDR3 bases are TGTGCTAGCAAGCCCGGGGTCGGAGAGACCCAGTACTTC.